The 4 T cell receptor beta chains below come from one sample, sequenced in a study of CD8 T cells in Susac syndrome. Reverse transcription of about 0.5 to 1 ug RNA was performed with random hexamers. TCRdb reprocessed the immunoSEQ multiplex PCR reads via MiXCR and lists one record per CDR3 protein. The profile shows 300,000 to 350,000 distinct CDR3 sequences, about 90% of them singletons. What was sequenced was CD4+ T cells from PBMCs. The receptors originated from a human donor with multiple sclerosis.

A few counts support this clonotype. The chain recombines TRBV25-1 with TRBJ1-2; perhaps TRBD1 as D (5 bases). V lost 6 bases, J lost 2 bases, and 10 bases lay in between. The germline CDR1 and CDR2 sequences are MGHDK and SYGVNS. There are 13 residues in the CDR3. The DNA of the CDR3 is TGTGCCAGCAGCCAAGCAGGGAACTATGGCTACACCTTC. It is translated as CASSQAGNYGYTF.

The rearrangement joins TRBV30 to TRBJ1-5; D might be TRBD1 (5 bases). The CDR3 sequence is 14 residues long. The germline V gene encodes CDR1 GTSNPN and CDR2 SVGIG (reference sequence). Trimming took 7 bases from V and 5 from J, leaving 18 bases between them. The CDR3 protein is CASSDGTVDQPQHF. In DNA form, the CDR3 reads TGTGCCTCTTCCGACGGGACCGTCGATCAGCCCCAGCATTTT. Based on the CDR3 plus reference TRBV30 and TRBJ1-5, the full variable domain is SQTIHQWPATLVQPVGSPLSLECTVEGTSNPNLYWYRQAAGRGLQLLFYSVGIGQISSEVPQNLSASRPQDRQFILSSKKLLLSDSGFYLCASSDGTVDQPQHFGDGTRLSIL.

On this clonotype: One junction end disagrees with the germline gene, perhaps due to a read error. The J gene is TRBJ2-7, the V gene TRBV20-1; D ambiguous. The CDR3 length is 12 residues. Looked up from germline, CDR1 is DFQATT and CDR2 is SNEGSKA (reference sequence). In nucleotides, the CDR3 is TGCAGTGCGCGGACCGAGCTCTACGGGCAGTACTTC. This sequence encodes CSARTELYGQYF.

This clonotype was observed a single time. V and J are TRBV12-3 or TRBV12-4 and TRBJ1-2; D possibly corresponds to TRBD1 (6 bases). This CDR3 is 15 amino acids long. With 6 bases removed from V and 7 bases from J, the gap between germline ends came to 21 bases. The CDR3 DNA follows: TGTGCCAGCAGCTCCTCTACAGGGATAGGTTCTGGCTACACCTTC. It specifies CASSSSTGIGSGYTF.